This passage covers 13 T cell receptor beta chains from one sample sequenced in a study of blood T cell repertoires in COVID-19. The assay was immunoSEQ multiplex PCR, and TCRdb's table has in-frame clones only and misses some. This sample yields some 400,000 clones, of which more than 85% are seen a single time; approximately 2.9% belongs to the top ten. Material for sequencing was peripheral blood. The receptors derive from a human donor in a cohort sampled during active COVID-19.

This sequence joins TRBV2 and TRBJ2-1; 13 bases match TRBD2. This CDR3 contains 18 residues. After removal of 6 bases from V and 6 bases from J, the junction contained 14 bases not matched to a gene. Per germline, CDR1 SNHLY and CDR2 FYNNEI. The CDR3 coding sequence is TGTGCCAGCAGCGCCCCAGGGACTAGCGGGAAGGGGCGCAATGAGCAGTTCTTC. Translated, it gives CASSAPGTSGKGRNEQFF.

This chain connects TRBV19 to TRBJ1-5, with 12 bases aligning to TRBD1. V lost 3 bases to trimming and J lost 7 bases; unmatched junction nucleotides: 4. The length of the CDR3 is 15 residues. Per germline, CDR1 LNHDA and CDR2 SQIVND (reference sequence). The CDR3: CASSMEGTGGQPQHF. DNA for the CDR3: TGTGCCAGTAGTATGGAGGGGACAGGGGGCCAGCCCCAGCATTTT.

The chain carries TRBV5-1 and TRBJ2-3, with TRBD1 as a possible D gene (5 bases). Germline-derived CDR1 and CDR2 are SGHRS and YFSETQ. Trimming removed 1 base from V and 0 bases from J, with 15 bases in between. CDR3 size: 17 residues. The CDR3 sequence is CASSLLGVPSSTDTQYF. CDR3 nucleotides: TGCGCCAGCAGCTTGTTAGGGGTCCCCTCTAGCACAGATACGCAGTATTTT.

The chain employs TRBV7-9 and TRBJ1-6, with 7 bases matching TRBD1. Germline loops: CDR1 SEHNR, CDR2 FQNEAQ (reference sequence). CDR3 length: 15 amino acids. Trimming at V came to 5 bases and at J to 6 bases, leaving 7 bases not matched to a gene. The CDR3 nucleotides read TGTGCCAGCAGCCCGTGGACAGGAGTTAATTCACCCCTCCACTTT. It encodes CASSPWTGVNSPLHF. The entire variable domain, with the rest obtained from reference TRBV7-9 and TRBJ1-6, is as follows: DTGVSQNPRHKITKRGQNVTFRCDPISEHNRLYWYRQTLGQGPEFLTYFQNEAQLEKSRLLSDRFSAERPKGSFSTLEIQRTEQGDSAMYLCASSPWTGVNSPLHFGNGTRLTVT.

Only a few counts were recorded for this clone. CDR3 DNA: TGTGCCAGCAGTCGGGACAGCGGACCGTCCTACGAGCAGTACTTC. Translation: CASSRDSGPSYEQYF. The chain combines TRBV5-4 with TRBJ2-7; 7 bases fit TRBD1. With V trimmed by 5 bases and J by 1 base, 9 bases remained unmatched. Germline CDR1 SGHNT, CDR2 YYREEE (reference sequence). The CDR3 spans 15 residues.

The rearrangement joins TRBV29-1 to TRBJ2-2, with D possibly being TRBD2 (5 bases). CDR1 is SQVTM and CDR2 is ANQGSEA in the germline V gene. V gave up 7 bases and J gave up 6 bases, with 18 bases separating them. The CDR3 contains 14 residues. The CDR3 here is CSGSRTGYAGELFF. The CDR3 DNA reads as TGCAGCGGATCAAGGACGGGGTACGCCGGGGAGCTGTTTTTT.

The chain combines TRBV19 with TRBJ1-1; D not certain. Germline values: CDR1 LNHDA, CDR2 SQIVND (reference sequence). This CDR3 comprises 13 residues. The V gene lost 8 bases and the J gene lost 5 bases, with 15 bases spanning the gap. The CDR3 region has the DNA TGTGCCAGTCGGAGGCGGGGAGGGACTGAAGCTTTCTTT. Protein product: CASRRRGGTEAFF. The variable domain in full, completed from reference TRBV19 and TRBJ1-1, reads DGGITQSPKYLFRKEGQNVTLSCEQNLNHDAMYWYRQDPGQGLRLIYYSQIVNDFQKGDIAEGYSVSREKKESFPLTVTSAQKNPTAFYLCASRRRGGTEAFFGQGTRLTVV.

This clone was observed once. The chain is built from TRBV21-1 and TRBJ1-6; the tabulated D call, TRBD1, remains unverified against the DNA. TRBV21-1 corresponds to a pseudogene. This CDR3 spans 16 amino acids. DNA of the CDR3: TGTGCCAGCAGCAAAAAGACAGGGTCGGATAATTCACCCCTCCACTTT. As protein: CASSKKTGSDNSPLHF.

This clone has only a few counts. The gene calls are TRBV5-6 and TRBJ2-2; TRBD2 matches 10 bases. There are 16 residues in the CDR3. Germline CDR1 is SGHDT and CDR2 is YYEEEE. Trimming took 0 bases from V and 6 from J; bases not matched to a gene: 5. The CDR3 region has the DNA TGTGCCAGCAGCTTGGAGCGGGGGGGCCTACCCGGGGAGCTGTTTTTT. It is translated as CASSLERGGLPGELFF. The variable domain in full, completed from reference TRBV5-6 and TRBJ2-2, reads DAGVTQSPTHLIKTRGQQVTLRCSPKSGHDTVSWYQQALGQGPQFIFQYYEEEERQRGNFPDRFSGHQFPNYSSELNVNALLLGDSALYLCASSLERGGLPGELFFGEGSRLTVL.

The chain carries TRBV5-1 and TRBJ1-2; TRBD1 aligns across 8 bases. This CDR3 has 16 amino acids. Germline V CDR1 and CDR2: SGHRS, YFSETQ. Trimming removed 6 bases from V and 8 bases from J; junction bases left unmatched: 18. The CDR3 spells CASNPTSDRVVYGYTF. In DNA, the CDR3 is TGCGCCAGCAACCCGACGTCGGACAGGGTTGTTTACGGCTACACCTTC.

The chain uses TRBV19 and TRBJ2-5; D is perhaps TRBD1 (5 bases). Germline V gene lookup returns CDR1 LNHDA and CDR2 SQIVND (reference sequence). The CDR3 is 14 residues long. The ends were cut back, 5 bases at V and 3 bases at J, with 13 bases in the middle. The CDR3 DNA is TGTGCCAGTAGTGGGGCAGGGATTGAAGAGACCCAGTACTTC. The encoded protein is CASSGAGIEETQYF.

The V and J genes are TRBV27 and TRBJ2-7; 7 bases are a match to TRBD2. This CDR3 has 14 amino acids. Germline V lookup: CDR1 MNHEY, CDR2 SMNVEV (reference sequence). V was pared by 6 bases and J by 1 base, with 6 bases of the junction left unmatched. CDR3 in DNA: TGTGCCAGCAGCCTTAGCGGGCCTTCCTACGAGCAGTACTTC. Translation gives CASSLSGPSYEQYF.

With respect to this clone: Other DNA sequences from this sample encode an identical CDR3 as well. The rearrangement joins TRBV30 to TRBJ1-2; D perhaps matches TRBD1 (6 bases). The germline V gene has CDR1 GTSNPN and CDR2 SVGIG (reference sequence). The CDR3 sequence is 12 residues long. The germline V and J ends were trimmed by 0 bases and 5 bases, with 7 bases remaining between them. Here the CDR3 DNA reads TGTGCCTGGAGTGTAGGGGGATATGGCTACACCTTC. Protein sequence: CAWSVGGYGYTF.